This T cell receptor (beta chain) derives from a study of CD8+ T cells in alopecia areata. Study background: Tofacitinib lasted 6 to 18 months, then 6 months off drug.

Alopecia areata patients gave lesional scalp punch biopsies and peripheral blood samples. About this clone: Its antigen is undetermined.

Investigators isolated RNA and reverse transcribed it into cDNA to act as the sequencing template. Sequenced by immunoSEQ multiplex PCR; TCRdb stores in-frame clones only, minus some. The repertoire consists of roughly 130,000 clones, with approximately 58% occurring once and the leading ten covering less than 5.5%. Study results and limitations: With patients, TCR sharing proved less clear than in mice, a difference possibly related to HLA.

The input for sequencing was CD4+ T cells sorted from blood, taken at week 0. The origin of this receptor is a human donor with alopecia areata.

The CDR3 sequence is CAWKRDKHTGELFF. As DNA, the CDR3 is TGTGCCTGGAAGCGGGACAAACACACCGGGGAGCTGTTTTTT. This chain connects TRBV30 to TRBJ2-2, with D perhaps TRBD2 (7 bases). Per the germline V gene, CDR1 is GTSNPN and CDR2 is SVGIG (reference sequence). This CDR3 has 14 amino acids. V lost 4 bases to trimming and J lost 3 bases, with 12 bases between them.